This T cell receptor beta chain was sequenced for a study of long-term antiretroviral therapy in people with HIV. Study overall: Samples from the earliest time points predate the 2015 immediate-ART recommendation by about a decade.

With respect to this clone: Its antigen is not identified.

Survey-level resolution applied to immunoSEQ assay v3.0. Here immunoSEQ multiplex PCR was the method, and the copy in TCRdb shows in-frame clones only, minus some. The profile covers about 14,000 clones, with over 70% appearing a single time and roughly a fifth taken by the ten largest. Each participant with HIV received care in the United States. The germline V gene encodes CDR1 MNHNY and CDR2 SVGAGI (reference sequence). Trimming took 6 bases from V and 7 from J, leaving 19 bases between them. The CDR3 runs 16 residues. Study-level points and caveats: ART preceded a rise in diversity that nonetheless stayed lower than in transplant donor controls. ART adherence was not documented, and neither viral resistance nor therapy changes had any data.

Sequences were derived from unsorted PBMCs, sampled 1.3 years before starting antiretroviral therapy. This TCR derives from a man aged 35-49 years with HIV. The gene calls are TRBV6-6 and TRBJ1-6; D is perhaps TRBD1 (6 bases). Here the CDR3 reads CASRQPITGINSPLHF. As DNA, the CDR3 is TGTGCCAGCAGGCAACCTATAACAGGGATCAATTCACCCCTCCACTTT.